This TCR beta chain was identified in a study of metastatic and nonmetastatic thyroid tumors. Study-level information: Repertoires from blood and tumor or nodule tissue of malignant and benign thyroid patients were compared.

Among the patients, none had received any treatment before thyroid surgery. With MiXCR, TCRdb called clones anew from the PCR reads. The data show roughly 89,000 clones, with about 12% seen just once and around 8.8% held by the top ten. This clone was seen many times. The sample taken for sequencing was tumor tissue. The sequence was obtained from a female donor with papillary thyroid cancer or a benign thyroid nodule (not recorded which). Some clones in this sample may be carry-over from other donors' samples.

Here the CDR3 DNA reads TGTGCCAGCAGTCCCTTGGGTAGGAATGAGCAGTTCTTC. Translating it yields CASSPLGRNEQFF. The chain uses TRBV12-3 or TRBV12-4 and TRBJ2-1; no firm D call. The CDR3 has 13 amino acids. V lost 5 bases, J lost 7 bases, and 12 bases lay in between.